This T cell receptor beta chain was sequenced in a study of blood T cell dynamics during melanoma immunotherapy. Study-wide findings and caveats: Unlike progressors, later disease-control patients had W3 repertoires gaining clonality or diversity.

The CDR3 has 16 residues. CDR1 is SGHRS, CDR2 YFSETQ, per germline. V gave up 4 bases and J gave up 2 bases; unmatched junction bases: 10. Every bulk PBMC sample received the same 350 ng of DNA. Repertoires were generated with immunoSEQ multiplex PCR, while TCRdb's copy carries only in-frame clones and drops some. This sample has 5,500 to 9,000 clones, with about 80% found just once. Specified time point: week 3, after first cycle of checkpoint inhibitor. Sampling occurred pretreatment (T0) and at week 3 (W3), after cycle one of checkpoint blockade. Concerning this clone itself: Its antigen is unknown.

The sample in question was blood, obtained from a patient treated with checkpoint blockade. The sequence was obtained from a human donor with melanoma. V gene TRBV5-1 combines with J gene TRBJ2-5; TRBD2 agrees at 8 bases. CDR3 region: CASSLQPAGEQETQYF. The CDR3 DNA is TGCGCCAGCAGCCTCCAACCAGCGGGAGAGCAAGAGACCCAGTACTTC.